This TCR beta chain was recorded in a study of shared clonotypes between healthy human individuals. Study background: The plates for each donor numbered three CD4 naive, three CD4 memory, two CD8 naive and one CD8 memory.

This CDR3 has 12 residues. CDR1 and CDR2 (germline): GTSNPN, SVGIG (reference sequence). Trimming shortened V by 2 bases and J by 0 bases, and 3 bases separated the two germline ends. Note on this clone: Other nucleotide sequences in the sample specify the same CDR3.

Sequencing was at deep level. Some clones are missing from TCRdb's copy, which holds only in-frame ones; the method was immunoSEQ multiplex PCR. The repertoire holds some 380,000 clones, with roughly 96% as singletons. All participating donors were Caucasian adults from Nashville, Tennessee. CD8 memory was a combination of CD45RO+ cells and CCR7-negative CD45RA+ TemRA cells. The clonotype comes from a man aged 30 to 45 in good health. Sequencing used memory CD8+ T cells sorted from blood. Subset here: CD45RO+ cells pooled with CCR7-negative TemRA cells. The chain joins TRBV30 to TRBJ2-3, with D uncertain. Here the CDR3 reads CAWSPSTDTQYF. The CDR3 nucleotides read TGTGCCTGGAGTCCCAGCACAGATACGCAGTATTTT.